These 13 T cell receptor beta chains were sequenced from one sample in a study of cytomegalovirus exposure and HLA in healthy donors. The PCR used 60 Vbeta and 13 Jbeta primers. Sequencing used immunoSEQ multiplex PCR; TCRdb keeps in-frame clones, though not all of them. This sample has tens of thousands of clones, with roughly three quarters found just once. Sequenced material: PBMCs. Every receptor here comes from a woman aged 40 to 50 in good health and CMV-seropositive.

The chain recombines TRBV19 with TRBJ1-1; the match to TRBD1 covers 12 bases. The CDR3 runs 16 residues. The J segment lost 10 bases and the V segment lost 2 bases, leaving 11 bases of the junction unmatched. Germline V gene sequence: CDR1 LNHDA, CDR2 SQIVND (reference sequence). The CDR3 sequence: CASSISPGQGASGAFF. The CDR3 DNA reads as TGTGCCAGTAGTATATCCCCGGGACAGGGGGCATCGGGAGCTTTCTTT.

The CDR3 bases are TGTGCCAGCCGGCTGGACAGAGACAATGAGCAGTTCTTC. Its translation: CASRLDRDNEQFF. The chain recombines TRBV6-4 with TRBJ2-1; maybe TRBD1 (6 bases). CDR3 length: 13 amino acids. Between the trimmed V and J ends, which lost 8 bases and 5 bases, there was a span of 13 bases. Germline CDR1 reads MRHNA; CDR2 reads SNTAGT.

The chain employs TRBV27 and TRBJ2-7; tentative D call: TRBD2 (6 bases). The CDR3 length is 12 residues. V was cut by 8 bases and J by 6 bases, with 14 bases left in between. From germline, CDR1 is MNHEY and CDR2 SMNVEV (reference sequence). The CDR3 loop is CASGGAGLEQYF. CDR3 sequence (DNA): TGTGCCAGCGGAGGGGCGGGGCTCGAGCAGTACTTC.

The genes are TRBV30 and TRBJ1-1; no firm D call. The CDR3 contains 11 residues. CDR1 and CDR2 from the germline V gene are GTSNPN and SVGIG (reference sequence). Trimming cost V 4 bases and J 1 base, with 4 bases left between them. CDR3 nucleotide sequence: TGTGCCTGGAACAGGAACACTGAAGCTTTCTTT. It translates to CAWNRNTEAFF.

The V call is TRBV5-6, the J call TRBJ1-1, with 8 bases lining up with TRBD1. The V gene's germline CDR1 is SGHDT and CDR2 YYEEEE. This CDR3 is built from 16 residues. V shed 0 bases and J 0 bases; nucleotides not matched to a gene: 4. CDR3 amino acids: CASSLVPGQVNTEAFF. CDR3 in DNA: TGTGCCAGCAGCTTGGTTCCGGGACAGGTGAACACTGAAGCTTTCTTT.

This chain links TRBV2 with TRBJ2-7, with TRBD2 identical over 8 bases. CDR3 length: 15 residues. The trim removed 2 bases at V and 2 bases at J, leaving 5 bases unmatched. Germline V gives CDR1 SNHLY, CDR2 FYNNEI. In DNA form, the CDR3 reads TGTGCCAGCAGTGAAAGCGTAGCGGGGACCTACGAGCAGTACTTC. It yields the protein CASSESVAGTYEQYF.

This clone was recorded once. The V call is TRBV5-6, the J call TRBJ2-5; possibly TRBD1 for D (7 bases). Germline-derived CDR1 and CDR2 are SGHDT and YYEEEE. The CDR3 loop spans 15 amino acids. V dropped 0 bases and J dropped 3 bases, with 12 bases sitting between them. The CDR3 DNA sequence: TGTGCCAGCAGCTTGGTCGGCAGGGGGGAAGAGACCCAGTACTTC. Its protein product is CASSLVGRGEETQYF.

The chain recombines TRBV27 with TRBJ2-5; D is perhaps TRBD1 (6 bases). The CDR3 has 16 residues. The V and J ends lost 2 bases and 7 bases respectively, with 20 bases between them. Germline CDR1 is MNHEY and CDR2 is SMNVEV (reference sequence). CDR3 DNA: TGTGCCAGCAGTTTACAGGTGACAGGACCTGGTAGGACCCAGTACTTC. Amino acids: CASSLQVTGPGRTQYF.

This clone was picked up one time. This chain uses TRBV5-1 with TRBJ2-5; unclear D gene. Trimming took 0 bases from V and 3 from J, leaving 15 bases between them. Germline values: CDR1 SGHRS, CDR2 YFSETQ. This CDR3 has 16 residues. CDR3 in amino acids: CASSLARSLMEETQYF. The CDR3 DNA reads as TGCGCCAGCAGCTTGGCCCGTAGCCTTATGGAAGAGACCCAGTACTTC.

The chain is built from TRBV6-1 and TRBJ1-2, with unresolved D. V lost 1 base, J lost 5 bases, and 8 bases lay in between. This CDR3 is 13 amino acids long. In germline, CDR1 is MNHNS, CDR2 SASEGT. CDR3 protein: CASSEEPGYGYTF. DNA for the CDR3: TGTGCCAGCAGTGAAGAGCCGGGATATGGCTACACCTTC.

This clone is a singleton in its sample. The CDR3 coding sequence is TGTGCCAGCAGTTTATGGGGGACTAGCGACTACGAGCAGTACTTC. It is translated as CASSLWGTSDYEQYF. The chain recombines TRBV28 with TRBJ2-7; 10 nucleotides line up with TRBD2. CDR3 length equals 15 residues. Germline V gives CDR1 MDHEN, CDR2 SYDVKM. J gave up 3 bases and V 0 bases, and 2 bases lay outside the gene matches.

The genes are TRBV4-3 and TRBJ2-7, with 7 bases identical to TRBD1. V was pared by 4 bases and J by 3 bases, with 6 bases of the junction left unmatched. CDR3 length equals 14 residues. The germline V gene has CDR1 LGHNA and CDR2 YSLEER. In nucleotides, the CDR3 is TGCGCCAGCAGCCTTCGACAGGGACGCTACGAGCAGTACTTC. As protein: CASSLRQGRYEQYF.

The V gene is TRBV7-2, the J gene TRBJ2-1, with TRBD1 identical over 11 bases. The CDR3 spans 16 residues. In germline, CDR1 is SGHTA, CDR2 FQGNSA. V was clipped by 2 bases and J by 4 bases; unmatched bases: 4. CDR3 coding DNA: TGTGCCAGCAGCTTAAACGGACAGGGGGCTTACAATGAGCAGTTCTTC. It codes for CASSLNGQGAYNEQFF.